The next 5 T cell receptor beta chains were all read from a single sample in a study of OX40 agonist ivuxolimab in advanced cancers. Produced via immunoSEQ multiplex PCR; TCRdb's table is partial and in-frame only. The sample holds 70,000 to 80,000 clones, about nine tenths seen once. Sequencing used CD4+ or CD8+ T cells sorted from blood, obtained in a trial of the OX40 agonist ivuxolimab. Every receptor here comes from an adult with an advanced solid tumor such as melanoma, head and neck, liver or kidney cancer.

The rearrangement joins TRBV7-2 to TRBJ2-3; TRBD2 matches at 12 bases. In germline, CDR1 is SGHTA, CDR2 FQGNSA. The CDR3 sequence is 19 residues long. J was trimmed by 5 bases and V by 6 bases; bases with no gene match: 18. The CDR3 DNA reads as TGTGCCAGCAGACCAGGGTTACTCCTAGCGGGAGGGGATATAGATACGCAGTATTTT. Protein sequence: CASRPGLLLAGGDIDTQYF.

The chain links TRBV30 to TRBJ2-2; TRBD2 aligns across 9 bases. Trimming took 2 bases from V and 0 from J; bases not matched to a gene: 4. The length of the CDR3 is 16 residues. CDR1 and CDR2 (germline): GTSNPN, SVGIG (reference sequence). The CDR3 spells CAWSSGLAPNTGELFF. Here the CDR3 DNA reads TGTGCCTGGAGTTCAGGACTAGCGCCGAACACCGGGGAGCTGTTTTTT.

The chain employs TRBV18 and TRBJ2-7, with unresolved D. This CDR3 spans 16 amino acids. Per the germline V gene, CDR1 is KGHSH and CDR2 is LQKENI. The V and J ends lost 1 base and 0 bases respectively, with 13 bases between them. CDR3 in DNA: TGTGCCAGCTCACCACTGAAGACCACGCTCTCCTACGAGCAGTACTTC. Protein: CASSPLKTTLSYEQYF.

The chain links TRBV19 to TRBJ2-6; D may be TRBD1 (5 bases). The CDR3 contains 17 residues. The V and J ends lost 4 bases and 3 bases respectively, with 16 bases between them. Germline values: CDR1 LNHDA, CDR2 SQIVND (reference sequence). The CDR3 sequence is CASSNPAGSGGANVLTF. The CDR3 DNA reads as TGTGCCAGTAGTAACCCGGCAGGGTCAGGTGGGGCCAACGTCCTGACTTTC.

V gene TRBV6-6 combines with J gene TRBJ2-1; 7 bases are a match to TRBD1. Germline trimming cut 7 bases from V and 3 bases from J; bases unmatched to any gene: 3. Germline V gene data show CDR1 as MNHNY and CDR2 as SVGAGI (reference sequence). CDR3 size: 13 residues. This chain's CDR3 is CASMAGGYNEQFF. In nucleotides, the CDR3 is TGTGCCAGCATGGCAGGGGGCTACAATGAGCAGTTCTTC.